This paragraph covers one TCR beta chain sequence. The sample belongs to a study of beta chain features in type 1 diabetes. Every isolated RNA sample was fully reverse transcribed, so sequencing captured expressed TCRB transcripts. TCRdb's copy holds only in-frame clones and misses some; the assay was immunoSEQ multiplex PCR. Among 810,000 or so clones listed, 17% were seen once. V dropped 0 bases and J dropped 4 bases, with 10 bases sitting between them. This CDR3 contains 14 residues. Germline-derived CDR1 and CDR2 are SGDLS and YYNGEE. This receptor was taken from a woman between 18 and 30 years old in good health. This rearrangement joins TRBV9 to TRBJ1-2; unclear D gene. The sample was naive CD4+ T cells from blood. CDR3 amino acids: CASSVGPLSYGYTF. The DNA of the CDR3 is TGTGCCAGCAGCGTAGGCCCTTTGAGCTATGGCTACACCTTC.